The clone carrying this TCR beta chain was detected ten times or more. What it binds is unknown. The CDR3 runs 14 residues. Per the germline V gene, CDR1 is LNHDA and CDR2 is SQIVND (reference sequence). V trimming: 5 bases; J trimming: 6 bases; junction bases outside the gene matches: 6. This record belongs to a study of human T cells and chemical hapten exposure. Regarding the study as a whole: TCRs exceeding 1 in 1000 frequency stayed unchanged with DPC sensitization. Donors, who had alopecia, may show an immune response that differs from healthy people's. PT1 expanded TCR counts correlated positively with patch test score.

TCRdb redid the calling of the RACE reads with MiXCR, one entry per CDR3 protein. The sample consists of about 42,000 distinct CDR3 sequences, roughly a tenth of them appearing once. Stated time point: patch test 2, 6 weeks after DPC sensitization. Treatment specified: therapeutic diphenylcyclopropenone sensitization with weekly scalp DPC. Whole blood, unfractionated, served as the material for total RNA extraction. People who gave samples had alopecia, were 18 to 70 years old, and were suitable for DPC. This TCR was recovered from a woman in her 30s with alopecia areata. Some clones in this sample may be carry-over from other donors' samples. The specimen was whole blood, collected in connection with sensitization to the hapten diphenylcyclopropenone (DPC). V gene TRBV19 combines with J gene TRBJ1-5; 8 bases fit TRBD1. CDR3 DNA: TGTGCCAGTAGTCAGGGGGCCGTGGGTCAGCCCCAGCATTTT. Its translation: CASSQGAVGQPQHF.